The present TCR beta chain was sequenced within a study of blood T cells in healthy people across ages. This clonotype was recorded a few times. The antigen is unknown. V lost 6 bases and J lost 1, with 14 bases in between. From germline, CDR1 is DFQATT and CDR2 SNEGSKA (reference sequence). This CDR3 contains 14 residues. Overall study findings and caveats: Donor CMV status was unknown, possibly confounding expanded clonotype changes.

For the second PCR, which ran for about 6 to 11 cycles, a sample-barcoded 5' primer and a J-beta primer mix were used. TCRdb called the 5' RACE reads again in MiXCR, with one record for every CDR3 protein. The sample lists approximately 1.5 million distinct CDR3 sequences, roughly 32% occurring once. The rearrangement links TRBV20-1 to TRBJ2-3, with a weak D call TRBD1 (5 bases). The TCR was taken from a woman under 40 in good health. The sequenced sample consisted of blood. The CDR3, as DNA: TGCAGTGCCCTAGGGCCAGGGCGCACAGATACGCAGTATTTT. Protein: CSALGPGRTDTQYF.